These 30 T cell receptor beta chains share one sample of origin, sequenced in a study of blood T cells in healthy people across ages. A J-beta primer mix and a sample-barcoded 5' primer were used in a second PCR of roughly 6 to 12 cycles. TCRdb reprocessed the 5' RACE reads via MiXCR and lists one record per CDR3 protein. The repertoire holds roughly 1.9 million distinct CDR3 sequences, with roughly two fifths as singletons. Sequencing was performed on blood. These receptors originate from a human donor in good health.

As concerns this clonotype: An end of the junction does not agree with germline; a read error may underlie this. Here the CDR3 DNA reads TGCAGCGTCGAAGACAGGGCCGGAAACACCATATATTTT. Its translation is CSVEDRAGNTIYF. The chain links TRBV29-1 to TRBJ1-3; 7 bases agree with TRBD1. The CDR3 runs to 13 residues. Germline values: CDR1 SQVTM, CDR2 ANQGSEA.

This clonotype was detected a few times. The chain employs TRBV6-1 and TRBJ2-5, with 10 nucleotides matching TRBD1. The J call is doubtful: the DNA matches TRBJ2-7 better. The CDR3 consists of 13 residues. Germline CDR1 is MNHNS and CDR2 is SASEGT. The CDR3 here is CASGGTGEYEQYF. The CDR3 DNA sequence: TGTGCCAGCGGCGGGACAGGGGAATACGAGCAGTACTTC.

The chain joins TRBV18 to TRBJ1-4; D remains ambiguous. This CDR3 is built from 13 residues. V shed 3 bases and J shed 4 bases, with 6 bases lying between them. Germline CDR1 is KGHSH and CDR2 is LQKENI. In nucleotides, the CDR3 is TGTGCCAGCTCACCTGCGGGTAATGAAAAACTGTTTTTT. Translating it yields CASSPAGNEKLFF.

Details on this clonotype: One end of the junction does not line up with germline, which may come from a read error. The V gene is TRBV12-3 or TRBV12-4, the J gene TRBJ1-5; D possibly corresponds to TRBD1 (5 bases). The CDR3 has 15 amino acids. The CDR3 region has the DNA TGTGCCGGCAGCCTTGGACATAGCGGCAATCAGCCCCAGCATTTT. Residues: CAGSLGHSGNQPQHF.

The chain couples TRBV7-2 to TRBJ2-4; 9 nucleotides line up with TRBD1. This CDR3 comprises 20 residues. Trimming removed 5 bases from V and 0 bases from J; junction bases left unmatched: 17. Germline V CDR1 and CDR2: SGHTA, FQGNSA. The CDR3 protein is CASSVNRDREFLLAKNIQYF. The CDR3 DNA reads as TGTGCCAGCAGCGTAAACCGGGACAGGGAGTTCCTCCTAGCCAAAAACATTCAGTACTTC. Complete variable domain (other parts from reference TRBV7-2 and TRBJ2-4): GAGVSQSPSNKVTEKGKDVELRCDPISGHTALYWYRQSLGQGLEFLIYFQGNSAPDKSGLPSDRFSAERTGGSVSTLTIQRTQQEDSAVYLCASSVNRDREFLLAKNIQYFGAGTRLSVL.

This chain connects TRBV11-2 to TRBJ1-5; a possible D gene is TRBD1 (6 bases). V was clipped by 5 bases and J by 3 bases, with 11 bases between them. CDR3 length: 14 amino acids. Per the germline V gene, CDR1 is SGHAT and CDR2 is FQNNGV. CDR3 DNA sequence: TGTGCCAGCAGCCGCCGGGACACCAATCAGCCCCAGCATTTT. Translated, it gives CASSRRDTNQPQHF.

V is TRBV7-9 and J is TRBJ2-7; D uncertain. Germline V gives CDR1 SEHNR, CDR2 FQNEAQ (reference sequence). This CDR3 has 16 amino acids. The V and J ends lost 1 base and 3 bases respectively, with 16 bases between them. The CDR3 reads CASSLDGWGTRYEQYF. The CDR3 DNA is TGTGCCAGCAGCTTAGATGGCTGGGGAACGCGCTACGAGCAGTACTTC.

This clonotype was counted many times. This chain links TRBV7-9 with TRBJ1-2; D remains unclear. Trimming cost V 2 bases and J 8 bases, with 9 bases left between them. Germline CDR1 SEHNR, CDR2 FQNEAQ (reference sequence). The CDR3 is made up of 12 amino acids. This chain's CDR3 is CASSLPVGGYTF. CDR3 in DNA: TGTGCCAGCAGCTTACCGGTCGGCGGCTACACCTTC.

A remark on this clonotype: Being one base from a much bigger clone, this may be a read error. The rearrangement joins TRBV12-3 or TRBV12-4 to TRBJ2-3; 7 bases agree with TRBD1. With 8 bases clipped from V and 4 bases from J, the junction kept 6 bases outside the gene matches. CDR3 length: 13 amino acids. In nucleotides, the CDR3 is TGTGCCAGCGGGACAGTTAGCGCAGATACGCAGTATTTT. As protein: CASGTVSADTQYF.

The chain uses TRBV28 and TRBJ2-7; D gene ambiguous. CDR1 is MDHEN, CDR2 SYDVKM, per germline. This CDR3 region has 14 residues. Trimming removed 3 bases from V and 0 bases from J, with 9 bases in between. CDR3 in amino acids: CASSFKQGSYEQYF. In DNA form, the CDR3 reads TGTGCCAGCAGTTTCAAGCAAGGCTCCTACGAGCAGTACTTC.

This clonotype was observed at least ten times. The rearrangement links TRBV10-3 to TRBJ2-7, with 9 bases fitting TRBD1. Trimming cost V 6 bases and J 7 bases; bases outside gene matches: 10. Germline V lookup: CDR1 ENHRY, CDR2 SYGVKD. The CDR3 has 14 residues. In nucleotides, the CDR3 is TGTGCCATCAGCCCCGAACAGGGGGCGTATGAGCAGTACTTC. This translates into CAISPEQGAYEQYF.

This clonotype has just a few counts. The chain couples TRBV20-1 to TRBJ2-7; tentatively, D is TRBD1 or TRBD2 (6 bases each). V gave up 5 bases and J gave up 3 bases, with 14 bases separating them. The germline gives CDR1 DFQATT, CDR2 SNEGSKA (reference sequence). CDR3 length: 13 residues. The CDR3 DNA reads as TGCAGTGCTGGGGGGCCCAGTGACTACGAGCAGTACTTC. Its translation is CSAGGPSDYEQYF.

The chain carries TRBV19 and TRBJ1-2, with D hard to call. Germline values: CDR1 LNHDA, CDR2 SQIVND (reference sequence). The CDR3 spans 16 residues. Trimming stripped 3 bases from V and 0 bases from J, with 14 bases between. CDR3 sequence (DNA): TGTGCCAGTAGTATGGACCACAGAAGTCCTAACTATGGCTACACCTTC. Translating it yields CASSMDHRSPNYGYTF.

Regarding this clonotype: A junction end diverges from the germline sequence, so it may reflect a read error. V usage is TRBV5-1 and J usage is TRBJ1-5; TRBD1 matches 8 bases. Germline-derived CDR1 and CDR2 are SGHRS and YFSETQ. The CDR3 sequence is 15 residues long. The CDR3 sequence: CANSPNSGQVQPQHF. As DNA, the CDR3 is TGCGCCAACAGCCCCAATTCGGGACAGGTTCAGCCCCAGCATTTT.

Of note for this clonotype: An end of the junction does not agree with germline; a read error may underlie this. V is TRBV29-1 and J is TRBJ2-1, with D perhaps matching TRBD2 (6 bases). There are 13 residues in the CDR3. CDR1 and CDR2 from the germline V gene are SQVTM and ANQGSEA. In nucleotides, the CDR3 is TGCAGTGCGGAGGGAGCAACCTACAATGGGCAGTTCTTC. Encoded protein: CSAEGATYNGQFF.

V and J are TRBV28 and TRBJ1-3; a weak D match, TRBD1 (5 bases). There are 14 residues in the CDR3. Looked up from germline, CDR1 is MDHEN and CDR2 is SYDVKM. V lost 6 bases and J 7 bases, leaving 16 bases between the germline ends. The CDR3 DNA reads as TGTGCCAGCAGCACCTGGCGGGGGAGTAACACCATATATTTT. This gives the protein CASSTWRGSNTIYF.

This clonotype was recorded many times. The CDR3 DNA sequence: TGTGCCAGCAGCCGGGACAGGGATCACAATGAGCAGTTCTTC. It specifies CASSRDRDHNEQFF. The chain joins TRBV7-7 to TRBJ2-1, with 9 nucleotides matching TRBD1. Germline-derived CDR1 and CDR2 are SSHAT and FNYEAQ (reference sequence). After removal of 5 bases from V and 5 bases from J, the junction contained 4 bases not matched to a gene. This CDR3 comprises 14 residues.

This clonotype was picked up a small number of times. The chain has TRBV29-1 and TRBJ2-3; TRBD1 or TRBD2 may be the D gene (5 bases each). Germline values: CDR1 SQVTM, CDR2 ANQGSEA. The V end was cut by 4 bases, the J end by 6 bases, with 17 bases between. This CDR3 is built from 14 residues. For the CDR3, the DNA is TGCAGCGTTGCTGGGACGGCCTTTTCGGATACGCAGTATTTT. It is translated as CSVAGTAFSDTQYF.

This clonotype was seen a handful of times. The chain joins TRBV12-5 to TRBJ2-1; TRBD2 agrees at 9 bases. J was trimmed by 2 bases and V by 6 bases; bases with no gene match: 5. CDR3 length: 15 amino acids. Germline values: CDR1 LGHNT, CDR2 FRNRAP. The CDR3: CASGGVAGAYNEQFF. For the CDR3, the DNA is TGTGCTAGTGGAGGAGTAGCGGGGGCCTACAATGAGCAGTTCTTC. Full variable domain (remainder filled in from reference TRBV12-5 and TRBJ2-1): DARVTQTPRHKVTEMGQEVTMRCQPILGHNTVFWYRQTMMQGLELLAYFRNRAPLDDSGMPKDRFSAEMPDATLATLKIQPSEPRDSAVYFCASGGVAGAYNEQFFGPGTRLTVL.

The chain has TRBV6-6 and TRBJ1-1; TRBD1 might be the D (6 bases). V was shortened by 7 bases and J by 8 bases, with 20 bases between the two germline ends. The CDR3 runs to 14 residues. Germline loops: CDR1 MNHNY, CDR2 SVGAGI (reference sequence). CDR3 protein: CASKQTDSQPEAFF. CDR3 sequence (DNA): TGTGCCAGCAAGCAGACGGACAGCCAACCCGAAGCTTTCTTT.

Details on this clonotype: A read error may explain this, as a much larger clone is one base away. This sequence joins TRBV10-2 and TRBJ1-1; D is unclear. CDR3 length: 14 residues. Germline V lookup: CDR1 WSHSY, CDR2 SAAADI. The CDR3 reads CASSADGMNAEAFF. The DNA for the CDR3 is TGCGCCAGCAGTGCGGATGGAATGAACGCTGAAGCTTTCTTT.

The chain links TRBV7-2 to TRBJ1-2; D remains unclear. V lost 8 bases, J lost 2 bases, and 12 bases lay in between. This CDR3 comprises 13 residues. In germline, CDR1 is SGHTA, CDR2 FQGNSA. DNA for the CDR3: TGTGCCAGCGGCCTCTTGACCAACTATGGCTACACCTTC. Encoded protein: CASGLLTNYGYTF.

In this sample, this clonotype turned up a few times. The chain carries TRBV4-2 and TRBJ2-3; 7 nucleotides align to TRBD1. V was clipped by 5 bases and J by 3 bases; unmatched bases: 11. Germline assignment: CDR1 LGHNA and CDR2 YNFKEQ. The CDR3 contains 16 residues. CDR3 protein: CASSKPGQISTDTQYF. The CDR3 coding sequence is TGTGCCAGCAGCAAACCGGGACAGATAAGTACAGATACGCAGTATTTT.

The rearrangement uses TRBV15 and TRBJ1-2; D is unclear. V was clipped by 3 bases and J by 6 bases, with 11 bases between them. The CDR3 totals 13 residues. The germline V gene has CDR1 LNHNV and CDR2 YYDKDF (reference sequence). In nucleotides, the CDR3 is TGTGCCACCAGCAGTCCTCCAATCGATGGCTACACCTTC. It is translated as CATSSPPIDGYTF.

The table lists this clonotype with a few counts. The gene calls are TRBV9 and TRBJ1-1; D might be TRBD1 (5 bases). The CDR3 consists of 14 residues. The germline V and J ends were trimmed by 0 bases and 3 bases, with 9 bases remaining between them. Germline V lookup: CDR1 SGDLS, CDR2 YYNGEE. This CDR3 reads CASSVATAYTEAFF. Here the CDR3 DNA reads TGTGCCAGCAGCGTAGCGACAGCCTACACTGAAGCTTTCTTT.

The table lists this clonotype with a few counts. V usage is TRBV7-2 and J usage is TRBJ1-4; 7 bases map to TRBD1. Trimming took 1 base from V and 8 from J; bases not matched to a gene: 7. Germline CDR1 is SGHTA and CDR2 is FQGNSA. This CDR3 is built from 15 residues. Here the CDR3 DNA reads TGTGCCAGCAGCTTAGGTGGGACAGTGGGGGAAAAACTGTTTTTT. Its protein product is CASSLGGTVGEKLFF.

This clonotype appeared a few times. Written as DNA, the CDR3 is TGTGCCAGCAGCCTAGGACAGATCACTGAAGCTTTCTTT. This translates into CASSLGQITEAFF. This chain joins TRBV7-9 and TRBJ1-1, with a possible D match to TRBD1 (6 bases). Germline lookup yields CDR1 SEHNR and CDR2 FQNEAQ (reference sequence). This CDR3 is built from 13 residues. Deletions cut 5 bases from V and 4 bases from J, with 11 bases between.

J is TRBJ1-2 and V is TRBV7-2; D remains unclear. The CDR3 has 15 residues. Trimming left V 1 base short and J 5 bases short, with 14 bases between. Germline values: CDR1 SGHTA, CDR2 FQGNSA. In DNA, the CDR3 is TGTGCCAGCAGCTTAGTTAGAAAGGCGGGGTATGGCTACACCTTC. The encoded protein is CASSLVRKAGYGYTF.

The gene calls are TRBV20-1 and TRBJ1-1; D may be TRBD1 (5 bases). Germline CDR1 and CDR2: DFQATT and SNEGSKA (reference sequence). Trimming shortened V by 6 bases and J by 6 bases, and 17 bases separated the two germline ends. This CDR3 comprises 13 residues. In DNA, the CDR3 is TGCAGTGCCGAAGACACCTGGGGGGCTGAAGCTTTCTTT. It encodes CSAEDTWGAEAFF.

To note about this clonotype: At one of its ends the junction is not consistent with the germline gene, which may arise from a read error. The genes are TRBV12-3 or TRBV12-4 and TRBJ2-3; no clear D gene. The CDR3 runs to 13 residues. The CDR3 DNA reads TGTGCCAGCAGTTTACTGAGCACAGATGCGCAATATTTT. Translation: CASSLLSTDAQYF.